Listed below are T cell receptor beta chains from one sample, sequenced in a study of Ad26.COV2.S vaccination and SARS-CoV-2 variants. The repertoire was sequenced with immunoSEQ multiplex PCR; TCRdb's copy has only in-frame clones and lacks some. The sample yields fewer than 400,000 clones, around nine tenths seen once. Source: peripheral blood, taken in a trial of Ad26.COV2.S vaccine versus placebo. These receptors were taken from a person aged 18-65 years who received the Ad26.COV2.S COVID-19 vaccine or a placebo. CDR3s include the opening cysteine and the closing phenylalanine or tryptophan. A D gene is named only where the DNA matches it firmly. Clone size is shown for a subset of rows, as once, few, many or a class of expanded clone.

>NA|TRBV9|TRBD1|TRBJ1-2
CASSPGRQGASGYTF
TGTGCCAGCAGCCCGGGAAGACAGGGGGCCTCTGGCTACACCTTC
>NA|TRBV5-8|TRBD1|TRBJ2-7
CASSLLDRDSYEQYF
TGTGCCAGCAGCCTTCTGGACAGGGACTCCTACGAGCAGTACTTC
>NA|TRBV2|TRBD2|TRBJ2-3
CASSEGIAGAEMDTQYF
TGTGCCAGCAGTGAAGGGATAGCGGGGGCGGAGATGGATACGCAGTATTTT
>NA|TRBV27|NA|TRBJ2-3
CASSLYRDNTDTQYF
TGTGCCAGCAGTTTATACCGGGACAACACAGATACGCAGTATTTT
>NA|TRBV5-4|TRBD1|TRBJ2-1
CASSLTGGRGNEQFF
TGTGCCAGCAGCCTCACAGGGGGACGAGGGAATGAGCAGTTCTTC
>NA|TRBV5-1|NA|TRBJ1-2
CASSLAEGNYGYTF
TGCGCCAGCAGCTTGGCCGAGGGGAACTATGGCTACACCTTC
>NA|TRBV24-1|NA|TRBJ1-5
CATSDGDGLPQHF
TGTGCCACCAGTGATGGAGATGGGCTGCCCCAGCATTTT
>NA|TRBV7-9|TRBD1|TRBJ1-4
CASSLTTGSNEKLFF
TGTGCCAGCAGCTTAACGACAGGGAGTAATGAAAAACTGTTTTTT
>few|TRBV9|NA|TRBJ1-2
CASSPTDRPLGYTF
TGTGCCAGCAGCCCGACCGACAGGCCTCTTGGCTACACCTTC
>NA|TRBV2|TRBD1|TRBJ2-5
CASRAGQGETQYF
TGTGCCAGCAGAGCGGGACAGGGGGAGACCCAGTACTTC
>NA|TRBV10-2|NA|TRBJ2-7
CASSAGPEQYF
TGCGCCAGCAGTGCGGGGCCCGAGCAGTACTTC
>NA|TRBV6-5|NA|TRBJ2-2
CASSLGPRNTGELFF
TGTGCCAGCAGTCTCGGACCCCGGAACACCGGGGAGCTGTTTTTT
>NA|TRBV2|TRBD2|TRBJ2-3
CASSSPLAGMGDTQYF
TGTGCCAGCAGTTCCCCTCTAGCGGGGATGGGAGATACGCAGTATTTT
>NA|TRBV7-9|TRBD1|TRBJ1-4
CASSRGQALEKLFF
TGTGCCAGCAGTCGGGGACAGGCGCTTGAAAAACTGTTTTTT
>NA|TRBV5-1|TRBD1|TRBJ1-1
CASSKQGQGMNTEAFF
TGCGCCAGCAGCAAACAGGGACAGGGGATGAACACTGAAGCTTTCTTT
>NA|TRBV7-9|TRBD1|TRBJ1-4
CASSQGQLVGEKLFF
TGTGCCAGCAGCCAGGGACAGCTAGTCGGTGAAAAACTGTTTTTT
>NA|TRBV7-8|NA|TRBJ1-5
CASSFSGGDQPQHF
TGTGCCAGCAGCTTTTCCGGGGGAGACCAGCCCCAGCATTTT
>NA|TRBV27|NA|TRBJ1-6
CASTTQGGNSPLHF
TGTGCCAGCACCACCCAGGGAGGCAATTCACCCCTCCACTTT
>NA|TRBV6-2/TRBV6-3|NA|TRBJ2-7
CASSYGKQGYEQYF
TGTGCCAGCAGTTACGGAAAGCAGGGGTACGAGCAGTACTTC
>NA|TRBV7-9|NA|TRBJ1-3
CASTRQSSGNTIYF
TGTGCCAGCACACGACAAAGCTCTGGAAACACCATATATTTT
>NA|TRBV2|TRBD1|TRBJ2-3
CASSVNRGRVADTQYF
TGTGCCAGCAGTGTTAACAGGGGGCGAGTGGCAGATACGCAGTATTTT
>NA|TRBV7-9|TRBD2|TRBJ2-5
CASSPRAGLVGQTQYF
TGTGCCAGCAGTCCGAGAGCGGGACTAGTCGGGCAGACCCAGTACTTC
>NA|TRBV5-6|NA|TRBJ1-2
CASSFTRKYGYTF
TGTGCCAGCAGCTTTACCAGAAAGTATGGCTACACCTTC
>NA|TRBV10-3|TRBD1|TRBJ2-2
CATNAPRQGSTGELFF
TGTGCCACCAACGCACCCCGACAGGGTAGCACCGGGGAGCTGTTTTTT
>NA|TRBV6-5|NA|TRBJ1-4
CASSPLAGWSEKLFF
TGTGCCAGCAGCCCGTTAGCAGGGTGGAGTGAAAAACTGTTTTTT
>NA|TRBV6-1|NA|TRBJ1-6
CASSERNEVWNSPLHF
TGTGCCAGCAGTGAGAGGAACGAGGTTTGGAATTCACCCCTCCACTTT
>NA|TRBV19|TRBD1|TRBJ1-2
CASSFDRERFGYTF
TGTGCCAGTAGTTTCGACAGGGAGAGGTTCGGCTACACCTTC
>NA|TRBV19|NA|TRBJ1-2
CASRPVAAGDYGYTF
TGTGCCAGTAGGCCGGTGGCTGCTGGTGACTATGGCTACACCTTC
>NA|TRBV13|NA|TRBJ1-1
CASRRGLEAFF
TGTGCCAGCAGACGCGGCCTTGAAGCTTTCTTT
>once|TRBV6-6|NA|TRBJ1-3
CASSLGGGNTIYF
TGTGCCAGCAGTTTAGGAGGGGGAAACACCATATATTTT
>NA|TRBV10-3|NA|TRBJ2-3
CAISEVTSTDTQYF
TGTGCCATCAGTGAGGTTACAAGCACAGATACGCAGTATTTT